This is a list of T cell receptor beta chains from one sample in a study of CD8 T cells in ankylosing spondylitis. TCRdb re-called the 5' RACE reads through MiXCR, storing one row per CDR3 protein. The sample comprises roughly 250,000 distinct CDR3 sequences, roughly a tenth of which are singletons, and 2.5% to 3% rests with the top ten. Input material: blood, either unsorted or a sorted T cell fraction (not recorded which). Receptors originate from a male donor with ankylosing spondylitis or in good health (not recorded which). Both conserved end residues are part of each CDR3. Each record gives: J gene, clone size, V gene, D gene, CDR3 DNA, CDR3 protein. D genes are given only for firm matches. Clone size is stated in some rows and not others, as once, few, many or a class when expanded.

TRBJ1-2 | many | TRBV4-2 | TRBD1 | TGTGCCAGCAGCCAACCCGGGACAGGGCGACTTGGGGGCTACACCTTC | CASSQPGTGRLGGYTF
TRBJ1-1 | NA | TRBV6-5 | NA | TGTGCCAGCAGTTACTCGAGTGGCGGGAACACTGAAGCTTTCTTT | CASSYSSGGNTEAFF
TRBJ1-1 | many | TRBV2 | NA | TGTGCCAGCACCCGAGGTCCAGGGGTAAACACTGAAGCTTTCTTT | CASTRGPGVNTEAFF
TRBJ1-2 | many | TRBV10-3 | NA | TGTGCCACCGGGGTTCGGGATGGCTACACCTTC | CATGVRDGYTF
TRBJ1-1 | many | TRBV3-1 | NA | TGTGCCAGCAGCCAATTAACCCGTCAGAACACTGAAGCTTTCTTT | CASSQLTRQNTEAFF
TRBJ1-2 | many | TRBV29-1 | NA | TGCAGCGTCCGACAGGAGACCTATGGCTACACCTTC | CSVRQETYGYTF
TRBJ2-7 | many | TRBV7-2 | NA | TGTGCCAGCAGCAGTAGGGCAGGAGGGCCCTACGAGCAGTACTTC | CASSSRAGGPYEQYF
TRBJ1-2 | many | TRBV29-1 | NA | TGCAGCGTGGGCCGATTGGATGGCTACACCTTC | CSVGRLDGYTF
TRBJ2-1 | many | TRBV5-1 | NA | TGCGCCAGCAGCTTAAGTACGGGGGAGCAGTTCTTC | CASSLSTGEQFF
TRBJ1-2 | many | TRBV20-1 | NA | TGCAGTGCTTGGGATTCAGAGGGCTATGGCTACACCTTC | CSAWDSEGYGYTF
TRBJ1-1 | many | TRBV20-1 | NA | TGCAGTGCTAGAGATCCCGACAGGTGGAACACTGAAGCTTTCTTT | CSARDPDRWNTEAFF
TRBJ2-2 | many | TRBV20-1 | TRBD2 | TGCAGTGTTCGGGAGGGAGCGAACACCGGGGAGCTGTTTTTT | CSVREGANTGELFF
TRBJ2-7 | few | TRBV11-2 | TRBD2 | TGTGCCAGCAGCTTAAATCAGGGACTAAGGGAGCAGTACTTC | CASSLNQGLREQYF
TRBJ1-1 | many | TRBV5-1 | NA | TGCGCCAGCAGCCTTGGACCTATCATATCGAACACTGAAGCTTTCTTT | CASSLGPIISNTEAFF